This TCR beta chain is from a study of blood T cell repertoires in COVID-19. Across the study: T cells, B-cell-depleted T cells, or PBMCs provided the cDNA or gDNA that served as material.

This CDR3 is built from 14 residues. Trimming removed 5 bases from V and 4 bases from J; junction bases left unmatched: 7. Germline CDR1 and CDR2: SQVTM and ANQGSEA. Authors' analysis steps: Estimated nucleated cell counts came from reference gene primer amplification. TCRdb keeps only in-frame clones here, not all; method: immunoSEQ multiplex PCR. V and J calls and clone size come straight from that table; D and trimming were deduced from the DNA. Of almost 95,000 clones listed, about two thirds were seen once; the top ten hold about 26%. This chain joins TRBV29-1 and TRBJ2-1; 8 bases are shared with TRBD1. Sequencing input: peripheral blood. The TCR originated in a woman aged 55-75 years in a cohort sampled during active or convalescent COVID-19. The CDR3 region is CSVKRDRFYNEQFF. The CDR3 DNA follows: TGCAGCGTTAAGAGGGACAGGTTTTACAATGAGCAGTTCTTC.